Here is one T cell receptor beta chain with its context. Its antigen is unknown. This CDR3 contains 13 residues. Germline lookup yields CDR1 MNHNS and CDR2 SASEGT. Trimming stripped 1 base from V and 6 bases from J, with 9 bases between. The record originates from a study of T cell responses to AZD1222 COVID-19 vaccine. Profiled with immunoSEQ multiplex PCR; TCRdb holds only in-frame clones, not every one. The table has about 110,000 clones, around 82% seen once. Study conclusions and caveats: Spike-spanning, vaccine-associated CD4 TCRs were dominant at 160-218 and 743-854. Baseline testing showed seropositivity in only six or seven AZD1222 recipients.

This chain uses TRBV6-1 with TRBJ1-2; D gene uncertain. The specimen comprised peripheral blood, sampled on day 0 of AZD1222 vaccination. The sequence came from an adult in good health. CDR3: CASSEEKRDGYTF. The DNA for the CDR3 is TGTGCCAGCAGTGAAGAAAAGAGGGATGGCTACACCTTC.